The 25 T cell receptor beta chains below come from one sample, sequenced in a study of identical twins. TCRdb ran MiXCR on the 5' RACE reads and lists one entry per CDR3 protein. The profile shows 640,000 or so distinct CDR3 sequences, 5.5% to 6.5% of them singletons. What was sequenced was naive T cells sorted from blood. All receptors derive from a man aged 18 to 29 in good health.

The V call is TRBV12-3 or TRBV12-4, the J call TRBJ2-1; D is possibly TRBD2 (5 bases). Trimming left V 0 bases short and J 7 bases short, with 16 bases between. CDR3 length: 16 amino acids. This CDR3 reads CASSLAEGRNKNEQFF. DNA of the CDR3: TGTGCCAGCAGTTTAGCAGAGGGCAGGAATAAAAATGAGCAGTTCTTC.

A few counts support this clonotype. The V call is TRBV7-7, the J call TRBJ2-1, with 7 bases matching TRBD2. Germline V gives CDR1 SSHAT, CDR2 FNYEAQ (reference sequence). The CDR3 length is 17 residues. The V segment lost 5 bases and the J segment 0 bases; nucleotides outside the gene matches: 10. CDR3 DNA sequence: TGTGCCAGCAGCCCCGCCGGGAGGACCAGCTCCTACAATGAGCAGTTCTTC. Translated, it gives CASSPAGRTSSYNEQFF.

CDR3 nucleotides: TGTGCCTGGATTAAGCGGGGTAATCCCGGGGAGCTGTTTTTT. Its translation is CAWIKRGNPGELFF. This sequence joins TRBV30 and TRBJ2-2, with 7 positions matching TRBD2. CDR1 is GTSNPN, CDR2 SVGIG, per germline (reference sequence). Trimming removed 4 bases from V and 6 bases from J; junction bases left unmatched: 8. The CDR3 sequence is 14 residues long.

V and J are TRBV12-3 or TRBV12-4 and TRBJ1-2; perhaps TRBD1 as D (6 bases). Trimming removed 5 bases from V and 0 bases from J, with 16 bases in between. This CDR3 has 16 residues. In DNA form, the CDR3 reads TGTGCCAGCAGTCGAAGACAGGCCGCTACTAACTATGGCTACACCTTC. This codes for CASSRRQAATNYGYTF.

The chain uses TRBV18 and TRBJ2-2, with D tentatively TRBD2 (6 bases). The V gene's germline CDR1 is KGHSH and CDR2 LQKENI. This CDR3 has 15 residues. Trimming took off 4 bases at V and 6 bases at J, with 15 bases between the two ends. The CDR3 protein is CASSQWDSGAGELFF. As DNA, the CDR3 is TGTGCCAGCTCACAATGGGACTCCGGGGCCGGGGAGCTGTTTTTT.

This clonotype was observed at least ten times. J is TRBJ2-1 and V is TRBV5-1; TRBD1 matches at 11 bases. The CDR3 runs to 15 residues. V lost 2 bases and J lost 5; bases outside the gene matches: 3. Germline assignment: CDR1 SGHRS and CDR2 YFSETQ. The CDR3 is CASSFGTGGHNEQFF. In nucleotides, the CDR3 is TGCGCCAGCAGCTTCGGGACAGGGGGACACAATGAGCAGTTCTTC. Full variable domain (remainder filled in from reference TRBV5-1 and TRBJ2-1): KAGVTQTPRYLIKTRGQQVTLSCSPISGHRSVSWYQQTPGQGLQFLFEYFSETQRNKGNFPGRFSGRQFSNSRSEMNVSTLELGDSALYLCASSFGTGGHNEQFFGPGTRLTVL.

This clonotype was counted at least ten times. V and J are TRBV29-1 and TRBJ2-1; no clear D. Trimming took 0 bases from V and 12 from J, leaving 12 bases between them. Germline V CDR1 and CDR2: SQVTM, ANQGSEA. The CDR3 spans 12 residues. The CDR3 sequence: CSVEDSPTGQFF. Written as DNA, the CDR3 is TGCAGCGTTGAAGATTCACCGACGGGGCAGTTCTTC.

This clonotype was picked up many times. This chain links TRBV27 with TRBJ2-1; a weak D match, TRBD2 (6 bases). The CDR3 length is 13 residues. In germline, CDR1 is MNHEY, CDR2 SMNVEV (reference sequence). The germline V and J ends were trimmed by 3 bases and 6 bases, with 9 bases remaining between them. CDR3 nucleotide sequence: TGTGCCAGCAGTTTGGCGGAGGGCAATGAGCAGTTCTTC. It translates to CASSLAEGNEQFF.

There are many counts of this clonotype. The rearrangement uses TRBV27 and TRBJ2-1, with TRBD2 matching over 11 bases. The germline V gene has CDR1 MNHEY and CDR2 SMNVEV (reference sequence). The CDR3 is 16 residues long. The V gene end was trimmed by 4 bases and the J gene end by 0 bases; junction bases not matched to a gene: 2. The CDR3 region is CASSSTSGGSYNEQFF. The CDR3 nucleotides are TGTGCCAGCAGTTCCACTAGCGGGGGCTCCTACAATGAGCAGTTCTTC.

This clonotype was seen at least ten times. This chain connects TRBV30 to TRBJ1-5, with 9 bases aligning to TRBD1. V gave up 2 bases and J gave up 5 bases; unmatched junction bases: 1. The CDR3 contains 13 residues. Germline V gives CDR1 GTSNPN, CDR2 SVGIG (reference sequence). CDR3 sequence reads: CAWSTGGHQPQHF. The CDR3 DNA sequence: TGTGCCTGGAGTACAGGGGGCCATCAGCCCCAGCATTTT.

This clonotype was counted only a few times. The gene calls are TRBV20-1 and TRBJ2-3, with D unresolved. The CDR3 extends over 14 amino acids. V gave up 0 bases and J gave up 5 bases, with 12 bases separating them. Germline CDR1 DFQATT, CDR2 SNEGSKA (reference sequence). The DNA for the CDR3 is TGCAGTGCTAGAGACCAGAACTATAGAGATACGCAGTATTTT. It yields the protein CSARDQNYRDTQYF.

This clonotype came up many times. The chain employs TRBV12-3 or TRBV12-4 and TRBJ2-7, with 9 positions matching TRBD1. Trimming took 5 bases from V and 5 from J; bases not matched to a gene: 10. The CDR3 spans 15 residues. CDR3 sequence: CASSKPGQGSHEQYF. The DNA of the CDR3 is TGTGCCAGCAGTAAACCGGGACAGGGAAGCCACGAGCAGTACTTC.

This clonotype was observed a handful of times. The chain is built from TRBV5-1 and TRBJ1-4, with a tentative D call TRBD1 (6 bases). Trimming took off 4 bases at V and 0 bases at J, with 13 bases between the two ends. CDR3 length: 16 residues. Per germline, CDR1 SGHRS and CDR2 YFSETQ. The CDR3 DNA reads TGCGCCAGCAGCAGCGGACAGTATGCAACTAATGAAAAACTGTTTTTT. Its translation is CASSSGQYATNEKLFF.

The table lists this clonotype with many counts. This chain uses TRBV12-3 or TRBV12-4 with TRBJ1-1, with D hard to call. This CDR3 is 15 amino acids long. Trimming took off 4 bases at V and 4 bases at J, with 16 bases between the two ends. CDR3 nucleotides: TGTGCCAGCAGTTCGATAAGAGGTGCAGGCACTGAAGCTTTCTTT. Protein sequence: CASSSIRGAGTEAFF.

A few counts support this clonotype. This rearrangement joins TRBV10-3 to TRBJ2-5; 7 nucleotides agree with TRBD1. Germline trimming cut 0 bases from V and 2 bases from J; bases unmatched to any gene: 0. The CDR3 has 14 residues. The germline V gene encodes CDR1 ENHRY and CDR2 SYGVKD. The CDR3: CAISESGQQETQYF. CDR3 DNA sequence: TGTGCCATCAGTGAGTCGGGACAGCAAGAGACCCAGTACTTC.

Note on this clonotype: The final CDR3 position lacks the conserved phenylalanine or tryptophan, pointing to a likely read error. This sequence joins TRBV6-1 and TRBJ2-1, with D maybe TRBD1 (5 bases). Trimming pared 7 bases from V and 2 bases from J, leaving 15 bases between. Germline CDR1 and CDR2: MNHNS and SASEGT. The CDR3 has 15 residues. The CDR3 DNA reads as TGTGCCAGCATCCCGACCCTCAGGGCCTACAATGAGCAGTTCCTC. It yields the protein CASIPTLRAYNEQFL.

This clonotype has at least ten counts. The genes are TRBV6-5 and TRBJ1-2, with TRBD1 identical over 8 bases. V trimming: 0 bases; J trimming: 5 bases; junction bases outside the gene matches: 5. The CDR3 has 15 residues. Germline lookup yields CDR1 MNHEY and CDR2 SVGAGI. The CDR3 sequence: CASSYSETGDYGYTF. In DNA, the CDR3 is TGTGCCAGCAGTTACTCGGAGACAGGGGATTATGGCTACACCTTC.

The chain employs TRBV7-9 and TRBJ2-5; no clear D gene. Germline CDR1 and CDR2: SEHNR and FQNEAQ (reference sequence). The CDR3 has 12 residues. V lost 5 bases and J 5 bases, leaving 9 bases between the germline ends. The CDR3, as DNA: TGTGCCAGCAGCCTCGAGTGGGAGACCCAGTACTTC. Its protein product is CASSLEWETQYF. The full variable domain, its missing parts supplied by reference TRBV7-9 and TRBJ2-5, is DTGVSQNPRHKITKRGQNVTFRCDPISEHNRLYWYRQTLGQGPEFLTYFQNEAQLEKSRLLSDRFSAERPKGSFSTLEIQRTEQGDSAMYLCASSLEWETQYFGPGTRLLVL.

This clonotype has a count of ten or more. V is TRBV5-1 and J is TRBJ2-4; D may be TRBD2 (6 bases). Germline-derived CDR1 and CDR2 are SGHRS and YFSETQ. Trimming removed 2 bases from V and 0 bases from J, with 9 bases in between. This CDR3 contains 15 residues. CDR3 DNA sequence: TGCGCCAGCAGCTTCGTGGGAGGAGCCAAAAACATTCAGTACTTC. This encodes CASSFVGGAKNIQYF.

This chain joins TRBV5-1 and TRBJ2-1; 8 nucleotides line up with TRBD2. V lost 3 bases to trimming and J lost 11 bases; unmatched junction nucleotides: 4. The CDR3 consists of 12 residues. Germline V CDR1 and CDR2: SGHRS, YFSETQ. The CDR3 loop is CASSSTSGQQFF. CDR3 in DNA: TGCGCCAGCAGCTCTACTAGCGGTCAGCAGTTCTTC.

This clonotype was detected ten times or more. The chain carries TRBV6-2 or TRBV6-3 and TRBJ2-7; D is possibly TRBD1 (6 bases). There are 14 residues in the CDR3. Trimming pared 4 bases from V and 3 bases from J, leaving 13 bases between. CDR1 is MNHEY and CDR2 is SVGEGT in the germline V gene. This CDR3 reads CASSLGRGIYEQYF. CDR3 DNA sequence: TGTGCCAGCAGTTTAGGCAGGGGCATCTACGAGCAGTACTTC.

The genes are TRBV21-1 and TRBJ2-7; TRBD1 is taken as the D call from the table, unchecked against the DNA. TRBV21-1 is labeled a pseudogene. This CDR3 spans 14 amino acids. This chain's CDR3 is CASSKARASYEQYV. The CDR3 DNA reads TGTGCCAGCAGCAAAGCGCGGGCGTCCTACGAGCAGTACGTC.

This clonotype has ten or more counts. This rearrangement joins TRBV20-1 to TRBJ2-3; possibly TRBD2 for D (6 bases). CDR1 is DFQATT, CDR2 SNEGSKA, per germline (reference sequence). The CDR3 covers 14 residues. Trimming stripped 1 base from V and 6 bases from J, with 14 bases between. CDR3: CSARVEGGDDTQYF. The CDR3 DNA follows: TGCAGTGCTAGAGTAGAAGGAGGGGACGATACGCAGTATTTT.

This clonotype has only a few counts. As DNA, the CDR3 is TGCGCCAGCAGCATGACTAGCGGGCAACTCACAGATACGCAGTATTTT. Its protein is CASSMTSGQLTDTQYF. The genes are TRBV5-1 and TRBJ2-3, with 10 bases lining up with TRBD2. This CDR3 region has 16 residues. CDR1 is SGHRS and CDR2 is YFSETQ in the germline V gene. V gave up 4 bases and J gave up 2 bases; unmatched junction bases: 7.

The chain carries TRBV6-2 or TRBV6-3 and TRBJ1-5; D unresolved. Germline V gene lookup returns CDR1 MNHEY and CDR2 SVGEGT. The CDR3 runs 14 residues. Trimming left V 0 bases short and J 7 bases short, with 10 bases between. This CDR3 reads CASSYSYDIQPQHF. CDR3 nucleotides: TGTGCCAGCAGTTACTCGTACGACATCCAGCCCCAGCATTTT.